This record covers a single T cell receptor beta chain. Its matching antigen is unknown. The data were taken from a study of T cells in Graves' hyperthyroidism and ophthalmopathy. Study-level results: Peripheral blood also featured most of the thyroid clonotypes expanded above 0.001.

Among the patients, aged 18 to 65, hyperthyroidism was newly diagnosed and had lasted under 2 months. Fresh peripheral blood, 7.5 to 10 ml, was the source of the PBMCs. CDR1 and CDR2 (germline): LNHNV, YYDKDF (reference sequence). The CDR3 spans 17 residues. Trimming left V 1 base short and J 2 bases short, with 16 bases between. Amplified TCR beta CDR3 regions came from RNA transcripts. First-round RT-PCR of the TCR CDR3 relied on the HTBI primer set. MiXCR was run by TCRdb on the multiplex PCR reads, yielding one entry per CDR3 protein. The sample shows more than 300,000 distinct CDR3 sequences, about 15% of them seen only once.

The receptor's source is a woman younger than 45 with Graves' hyperthyroidism. The rearrangement joins TRBV15 to TRBJ2-3; no clear D. The specimen was blood. The CDR3, as DNA: TGTGCCACCAGCAGAGTCCCGAGAGTCCATATCACAGATACGCAGTATTTT. It codes for CATSRVPRVHITDTQYF.